This passage covers 30 T cell receptor beta chains from one sample sequenced in a study of blood T cells in healthy people across ages (dated by TCRdb to about 2015). The method was 5' RACE. Sequencing was carried out with an Illumina HiSeq 2500. A second PCR of roughly 7 to 11 cycles was performed with a sample-barcoded 5' primer and a J-beta primer mix. TCRdb applied fastp at Q25 and MiXCR to the public reads, then kept only in-frame beta chains. Rows are unified per CDR3 protein, each entry keeping the most common DNA and genes. Across this sample there are roughly 560,000 distinct CDR3 sequences, with around 24% seen only once. Roughly 9% of the sample lies in the top ten. These records were also assigned to another study, of T cells of mothers and their children.

The sample comprised blood. Receptors originate from a boy aged 5 to 17 in good health.

The rearrangement links TRBV24-1 to TRBJ2-2, with 9 bases that match TRBD1. This CDR3 contains 16 residues. Per germline, CDR1 KGHDR and CDR2 SFDVKD. With 4 bases clipped from V and 4 bases from J, the junction kept 6 bases outside the gene matches. The CDR3 here is CATSDPGQGGTGELFF. CDR3 sequence (DNA): TGTGCCACCAGTGACCCGGGACAGGGAGGCACCGGGGAGCTGTTTTTT.

This clonotype has a handful of counts. The chain employs TRBV29-1 and TRBJ1-2, with a possible D match to TRBD1 (6 bases). Germline assignment: CDR1 SQVTM and CDR2 ANQGSEA. This CDR3 is 12 amino acids long. Trimming left V 3 bases short and J 7 bases short, with 12 bases between. The CDR3, as DNA: TGCAGCGTTGAGCTGGACAGACCTGGCTACACCTTC. Amino acid sequence: CSVELDRPGYTF.

This chain links TRBV27 with TRBJ1-1, with unresolved D. Germline V CDR1 and CDR2: MNHEY, SMNVEV (reference sequence). CDR3 length equals 17 residues. Between the trimmed V and J ends, which lost 5 bases and 0 bases, there was a span of 19 bases. The CDR3 region is CASSPNILKRLNTEAFF. CDR3 DNA sequence: TGTGCCAGCAGTCCAAACATCCTCAAGCGGCTGAACACTGAAGCTTTCTTT.

The chain's CDR3 is CATSALQGLRETQYF. The CDR3 DNA reads as TGTGCCACCAGTGCCTTACAGGGGTTACGAGAGACCCAGTACTTC. This rearrangement joins TRBV24-1 to TRBJ2-5; the match to TRBD1 covers 7 bases. The V gene end was trimmed by 5 bases and the J gene end by 4 bases; junction bases not matched to a gene: 9. CDR1 is KGHDR, CDR2 SFDVKD, per germline. The CDR3 sequence is 15 residues long.

The V call is TRBV12-3 or TRBV12-4, the J call TRBJ1-2; 7 bases are shared with TRBD1. The V segment lost 6 bases and the J segment 7 bases; nucleotides outside the gene matches: 8. The CDR3 has 13 residues. The CDR3 nucleotides are TGTGCCAGCAGCCTTCCAGGGGGAGGTGGCTACACCTTC. Translated, it gives CASSLPGGGGYTF.

The genes are TRBV7-2 and TRBJ2-1, with 11 bases that match TRBD2. The germline V gene has CDR1 SGHTA and CDR2 FQGNSA. Trimming removed 3 bases from V and 2 bases from J; junction bases left unmatched: 3. The CDR3 runs 16 residues. CDR3 DNA sequence: TGTGCCAGCAGCTTCACTAGCGGGGGTACCTACAATGAGCAGTTCTTC. This encodes CASSFTSGGTYNEQFF.

This chain joins TRBV9 and TRBJ2-3; unclear D gene. The CDR3 is 14 residues long. V dropped 3 bases and J dropped 1 base, with 9 bases sitting between them. Germline values: CDR1 SGDLS, CDR2 YYNGEE. The CDR3 sequence: CASSAGLGTDTQYF. The DNA of the CDR3 is TGTGCCAGCAGCGCCGGGTTGGGCACAGATACGCAGTATTTT.

The chain employs TRBV29-1 and TRBJ2-5, with D perhaps matching TRBD2 (6 bases). The last part of the DNA fits TRBJ2-1 better; the J call may be wrong. Germline V CDR1 and CDR2: SQVTM, ANQGSEA. The CDR3 runs 15 residues. CDR3 protein: CSASHVGDSDNEQFF. DNA of the CDR3: TGCAGCGCCTCCCATGTCGGGGACTCAGACAATGAGCAGTTCTTC.

The chain has TRBV6-2 or TRBV6-3 and TRBJ2-5; 10 bases align to TRBD2. The V segment lost 6 bases and the J segment 2 bases; nucleotides outside the gene matches: 3. This CDR3 region has 14 residues. From germline, CDR1 is MNHEY and CDR2 SVGEGT. The CDR3 region is CASRPSGGQETQYF. The CDR3, as DNA: TGTGCCAGCAGACCTAGCGGGGGACAAGAGACCCAGTACTTC.

This clonotype occurred a few times. V usage is TRBV7-9 and J usage is TRBJ2-4; D possibly corresponds to TRBD1 (5 bases). Trimming shortened V by 5 bases and J by 7 bases, and 15 bases separated the two germline ends. Germline V gene data show CDR1 as SEHNR and CDR2 as FQNEAQ (reference sequence). The CDR3 loop spans 14 amino acids. The DNA for the CDR3 is TGTGCCAGCAGCCCCCCGCAGGGTGGGAACATTCAGTACTTC. Encoded protein: CASSPPQGGNIQYF.

This clonotype was observed a handful of times. The V gene is TRBV4-1, the J gene TRBJ2-5, with 7 positions matching TRBD1. The end of the DNA fits TRBJ2-7 better, so the J call may be wrong. From germline, CDR1 is MGHRA and CDR2 YSYEKL. The CDR3 covers 14 residues. The CDR3 sequence is CASSHAQGEHEQYF. The CDR3 region has the DNA TGCGCCAGCAGCCATGCGCAGGGGGAACACGAGCAGTACTTC.

This clonotype was recorded a few times. The chain is built from TRBV6-6 and TRBJ1-5, with D maybe TRBD1 (5 bases). CDR1 is MNHNY, CDR2 SVGAGI, per germline (reference sequence). V shed 0 bases and J shed 7 bases, with 13 bases lying between them. The CDR3 runs to 15 residues. Here the CDR3 DNA reads TGTGCCAGCAGTTACTCAGCCGGGACTCGGCAGCCCCAGCATTTT. The encoded protein is CASSYSAGTRQPQHF.

This chain links TRBV6-2 or TRBV6-3 with TRBJ2-7; D is undetermined. V lost 2 bases to trimming and J lost 3 bases, with 11 bases between them. Germline lookup yields CDR1 MNHEY and CDR2 SVGEGT. CDR3 length: 14 residues. This CDR3 reads CASSYEVRGYEQYF. The CDR3 coding sequence is TGTGCCAGCAGTTACGAGGTCCGAGGCTACGAGCAGTACTTC.

This clonotype has ten or more counts. The chain joins TRBV20-1 to TRBJ2-7, with 13 bases lining up with TRBD2. Germline CDR1 and CDR2: DFQATT and SNEGSKA (reference sequence). The CDR3 spans 14 residues. J gave up 2 bases and V 5 bases, and 3 bases lay outside the gene matches. The CDR3: CSALGTSGTYEQYF. CDR3 DNA sequence: TGCAGTGCTCTCGGGACTAGCGGGACCTACGAGCAGTACTTC.

V is TRBV18 and J is TRBJ1-2; D gene uncertain. V dropped 3 bases and J dropped 7 bases, with 18 bases sitting between them. This CDR3 has 15 amino acids. Germline CDR1 is KGHSH and CDR2 is LQKENI. CDR3 nucleotides: TGTGCCAGCTCACCCCTTGAGGATCCGGACCGTGGCTACACCTTC. This translates into CASSPLEDPDRGYTF.

This clonotype was detected only a few times. The gene calls are TRBV3-1 and TRBJ2-1; 9 bases fit TRBD2. CDR1 and CDR2 (germline): LGHDT, YNNKEL (reference sequence). V lost 0 bases and J lost 0; bases outside the gene matches: 6. CDR3 length: 18 amino acids. The CDR3, as DNA: TGTGCCAGCAGCCAAGATAGACTAGCGGACCCCTCCTACAATGAGCAGTTCTTC. This sequence encodes CASSQDRLADPSYNEQFF.

With regard to this clonotype: A read error may be the cause here, since a much bigger clone is one base away. The V gene is TRBV29-1, the J gene TRBJ1-4, with D tentatively TRBD1 (6 bases). V was pared by 7 bases and J by 10 bases, with 16 bases between. Looked up from germline, CDR1 is SQVTM and CDR2 is ANQGSEA. The CDR3 loop spans 12 amino acids. The CDR3 sequence is CSADGGRGKLFF. The DNA for the CDR3 is TGCAGCGCCGACGGGGGGCGCGGAAAACTGTTTTTT.

On this clonotype itself: At one of its ends the junction is not consistent with the germline gene, which may arise from a read error. The V gene is TRBV7-9, the J gene TRBJ2-3; D is possibly TRBD2 (6 bases). CDR3 length: 15 amino acids. The germline CDR1 and CDR2 sequences are SEHNR and FQNEAQ (reference sequence). CDR3 coding DNA: TGTGCCAGCAGCCTAGCGTCCCATAGCACAGATACGCAGTATTTT. It encodes CASSLASHSTDTQYF.

This clonotype was seen a handful of times. The CDR3 ends on some other residue instead of the conserved phenylalanine or tryptophan, so this is likely a read error. The chain employs TRBV10-3 and TRBJ2-3; D unresolved. Germline V gene data show CDR1 as ENHRY and CDR2 as SYGVKD. The CDR3 runs 17 residues. The CDR3 DNA reads TGTGCCACCAGTGGAAGCGTCCTTGATGTGGCCACAGATACGCAGTATTCT. This gives the protein CATSGSVLDVATDTQYS.

V usage is TRBV5-1 and J usage is TRBJ2-2, with 7 bases that match TRBD1. The V gene end was trimmed by 4 bases and the J gene end by 1 base; junction bases not matched to a gene: 7. There are 16 residues in the CDR3. The germline CDR1 and CDR2 sequences are SGHRS and YFSETQ. CDR3 sequence: CASSAYGTVNTGELFF. DNA for the CDR3: TGCGCCAGCAGCGCATACGGGACAGTGAACACCGGGGAGCTGTTTTTT.

This clonotype was detected ten times or more. CDR3 DNA: TGTGCCAGCAGCGCCTTTTCCGGGACCCTGAGGGAGACCCAGTACTTC. Translating it yields CASSAFSGTLRETQYF. The rearrangement links TRBV7-9 to TRBJ2-5; TRBD1 or TRBD2 may be the D gene (5 bases each). The germline gives CDR1 SEHNR, CDR2 FQNEAQ (reference sequence). This CDR3 has 16 amino acids. Trimming took off 5 bases at V and 5 bases at J, with 21 bases between the two ends.

The genes are TRBV27 and TRBJ2-5, with TRBD2 matching over 10 bases. The germline CDR1 and CDR2 sequences are MNHEY and SMNVEV (reference sequence). CDR3 size: 14 residues. V shed 5 bases and J 6 bases; nucleotides not matched to a gene: 6. CDR3 nucleotides: TGTGCCAGCAGTATTGCTAGCGGGAGCCAGACCCAGTACTTC. Protein sequence: CASSIASGSQTQYF.

This clonotype showed up just a few times. J is TRBJ2-5 and V is TRBV5-1; D is unclear. V was cut by 4 bases and J by 4 bases, with 17 bases left in between. The CDR3 extends over 15 amino acids. Germline V lookup: CDR1 SGHRS, CDR2 YFSETQ. The CDR3 here is CASSRLDGGLETQYF. CDR3 bases: TGCGCCAGCAGCAGGCTGGACGGTGGATTAGAGACCCAGTACTTC.

This clonotype was picked up a small number of times. The chain recombines TRBV27 with TRBJ2-5; D may be TRBD2 (5 bases). Looked up from germline, CDR1 is MNHEY and CDR2 is SMNVEV (reference sequence). Trimming removed 0 bases at V and 6 bases at J, with 14 bases between. This CDR3 comprises 15 residues. CDR3 loop: CASSLSLSASQTQYF. In DNA form, the CDR3 reads TGTGCCAGCAGTTTATCGCTTAGCGCCTCCCAGACCCAGTACTTC.

V and J are TRBV9 and TRBJ2-3; D is tentatively TRBD1 or TRBD2 (5 bases each). Germline V gene lookup returns CDR1 SGDLS and CDR2 YYNGEE. V was cut by 3 bases and J by 4 bases, with 9 bases left in between. The CDR3 length is 13 residues. CDR3 loop: CASSAGPSDTQYF. For the CDR3, the DNA is TGTGCCAGCAGCGCGGGACCATCAGATACGCAGTATTTT. The entire variable domain, with the rest obtained from reference TRBV9 and TRBJ2-3, is as follows: DSGVTQTPKHLITATGQRVTLRCSPRSGDLSVYWYQQSLDQGLQFLIQYYNGEERAKGNILERFSAQQFPDLHSELNLSSLELGDSALYFCASSAGPSDTQYFGPGTRLTVL.

The V call is TRBV19, the J call TRBJ1-6; no clear D. CDR3 length: 14 amino acids. The V gene's germline CDR1 is LNHDA and CDR2 SQIVND (reference sequence). The germline V and J ends were trimmed by 3 bases and 7 bases, with 10 bases remaining between them. The CDR3 coding sequence is TGTGCCAGTAGTATGAGGGATGGGAATTCACCCCTCCACTTT. Encoded protein: CASSMRDGNSPLHF.

This clonotype appeared a few times. The chain has TRBV5-1 and TRBJ1-2; no firm D call. V gave up 0 bases and J gave up 3 bases, with 12 bases separating them. The CDR3 has 15 residues. Germline CDR1 SGHRS, CDR2 YFSETQ. CDR3 sequence reads: CASSLAGGKYYGYTF. The CDR3 nucleotides are TGCGCCAGCAGCTTGGCCGGTGGCAAATACTATGGCTACACCTTC.

In this sample, this clonotype turned up many times. The V call is TRBV7-9, the J call TRBJ2-1, with a tentative D call TRBD2 (6 bases). Germline-derived CDR1 and CDR2 are SEHNR and FQNEAQ (reference sequence). The germline V and J ends were trimmed by 1 base and 0 bases, with 7 bases remaining between them. CDR3 length: 15 residues. The CDR3 region has the DNA TGTGCCAGCAGCTTAGACGGGAGCTCCTACAATGAGCAGTTCTTC. This sequence encodes CASSLDGSSYNEQFF.

The chain has TRBV5-1 and TRBJ2-5; a possible D gene is TRBD2 (5 bases). The CDR3 extends over 15 amino acids. The germline V and J ends were trimmed by 7 bases and 1 base, with 17 bases remaining between them. The germline V gene has CDR1 SGHRS and CDR2 YFSETQ. This chain's CDR3 is CASLSGEGLQETQYF. The CDR3, as DNA: TGCGCCAGCCTTTCCGGGGAAGGGCTCCAAGAGACCCAGTACTTC.

Remarks on this clonotype: One junction end does not reproduce the germline sequence, and a read error may be involved. The chain recombines TRBV13 with TRBJ2-1; D perhaps matches TRBD2 (5 bases). The CDR3 consists of 15 residues. Germline V lookup: CDR1 PRHDT, CDR2 FYEKMQ (reference sequence). CDR3 in amino acids: CASTLSLGRNNEQFF. As DNA, the CDR3 is TGTGCCAGCACCTTAAGCTTGGGGAGAAACAATGAGCAGTTCTTC.